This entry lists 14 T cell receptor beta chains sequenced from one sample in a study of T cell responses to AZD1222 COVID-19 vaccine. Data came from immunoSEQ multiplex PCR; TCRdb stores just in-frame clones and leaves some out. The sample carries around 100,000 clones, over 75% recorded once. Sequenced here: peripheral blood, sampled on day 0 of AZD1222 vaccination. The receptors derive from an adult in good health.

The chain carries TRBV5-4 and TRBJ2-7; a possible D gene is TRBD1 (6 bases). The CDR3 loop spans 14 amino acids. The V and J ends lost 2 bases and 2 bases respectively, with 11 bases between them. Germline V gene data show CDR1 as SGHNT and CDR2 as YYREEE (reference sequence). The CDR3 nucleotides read TGTGCCAGCAGCTTTCGGACAGCCACCTACGAGCAGTACTTC. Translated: CASSFRTATYEQYF.

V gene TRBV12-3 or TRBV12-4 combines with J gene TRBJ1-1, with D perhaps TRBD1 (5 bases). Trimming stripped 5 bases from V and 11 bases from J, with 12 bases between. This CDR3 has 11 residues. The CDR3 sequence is CASSVRGAAFF. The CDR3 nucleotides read TGTGCCAGCAGTGTTCGGGGCGCGGCTTTCTTT.

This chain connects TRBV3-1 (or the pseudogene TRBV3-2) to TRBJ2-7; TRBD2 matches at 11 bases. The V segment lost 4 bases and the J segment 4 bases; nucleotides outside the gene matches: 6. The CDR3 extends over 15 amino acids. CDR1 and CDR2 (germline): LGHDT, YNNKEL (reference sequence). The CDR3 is CASSRDSGRVYEQYF. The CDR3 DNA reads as TGTGCCAGCAGCCGCGATAGCGGGAGGGTGTACGAGCAGTACTTC.

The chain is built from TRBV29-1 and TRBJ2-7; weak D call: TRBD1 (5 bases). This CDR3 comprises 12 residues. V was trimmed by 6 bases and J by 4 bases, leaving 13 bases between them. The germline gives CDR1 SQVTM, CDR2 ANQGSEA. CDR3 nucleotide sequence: TGCAGCGTGAGTGTCCAGGGATACGAGCAGTACTTC. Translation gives CSVSVQGYEQYF.

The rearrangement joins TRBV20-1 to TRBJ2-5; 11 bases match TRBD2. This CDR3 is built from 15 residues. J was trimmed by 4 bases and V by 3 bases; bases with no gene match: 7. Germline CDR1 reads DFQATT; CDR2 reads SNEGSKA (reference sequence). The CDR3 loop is CSASSGRALGETQYF. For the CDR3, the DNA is TGCAGTGCTAGTAGCGGGAGGGCCTTAGGAGAGACCCAGTACTTC.

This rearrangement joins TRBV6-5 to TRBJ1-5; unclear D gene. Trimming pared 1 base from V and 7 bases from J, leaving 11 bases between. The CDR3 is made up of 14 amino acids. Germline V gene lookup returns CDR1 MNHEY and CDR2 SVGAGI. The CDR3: CASSYLEAVQPQHF. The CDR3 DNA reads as TGTGCCAGCAGTTACTTGGAGGCAGTCCAGCCCCAGCATTTT.

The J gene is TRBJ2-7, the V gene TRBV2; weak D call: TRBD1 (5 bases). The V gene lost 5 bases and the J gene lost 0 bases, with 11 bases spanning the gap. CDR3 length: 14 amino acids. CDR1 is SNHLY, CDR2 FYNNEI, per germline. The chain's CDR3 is CASSIIQGSYEQYF. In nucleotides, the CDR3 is TGTGCCAGCAGTATTATTCAGGGCTCCTACGAGCAGTACTTC.

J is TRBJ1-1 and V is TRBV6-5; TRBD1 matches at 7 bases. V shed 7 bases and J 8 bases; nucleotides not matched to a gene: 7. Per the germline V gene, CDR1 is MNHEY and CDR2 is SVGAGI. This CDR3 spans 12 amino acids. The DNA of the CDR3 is TGTGCCAGCACTCAGGGGGGGAGAGAAGCTTTCTTT. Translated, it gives CASTQGGREAFF.

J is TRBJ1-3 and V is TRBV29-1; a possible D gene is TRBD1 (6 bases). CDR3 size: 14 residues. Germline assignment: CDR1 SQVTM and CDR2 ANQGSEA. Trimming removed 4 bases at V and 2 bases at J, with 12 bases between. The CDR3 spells CSVVWGAAGNTIYF. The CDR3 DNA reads TGCAGCGTTGTGTGGGGGGCGGCTGGAAACACCATATATTTT.

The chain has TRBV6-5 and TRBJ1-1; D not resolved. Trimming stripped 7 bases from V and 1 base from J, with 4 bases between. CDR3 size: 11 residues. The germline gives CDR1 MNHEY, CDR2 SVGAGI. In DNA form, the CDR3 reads TGTGCCAGCAACAGGAACACTGAAGCTTTCTTT. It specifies CASNRNTEAFF.

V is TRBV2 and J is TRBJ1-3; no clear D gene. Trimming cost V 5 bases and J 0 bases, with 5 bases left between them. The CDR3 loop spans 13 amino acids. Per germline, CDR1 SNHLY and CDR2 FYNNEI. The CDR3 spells CASSSYSGNTIYF. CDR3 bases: TGTGCCAGCAGTTCTTACTCTGGAAACACCATATATTTT.

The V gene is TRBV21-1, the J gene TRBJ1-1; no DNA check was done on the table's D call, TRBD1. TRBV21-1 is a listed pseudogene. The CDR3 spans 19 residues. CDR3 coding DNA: TGTGCCAGCAGCAAGGGGACACGGGACAGGGGGCCGAGAAACACTGAAGCTTTCTTT. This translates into CASSKGTRDRGPRNTEAFF.

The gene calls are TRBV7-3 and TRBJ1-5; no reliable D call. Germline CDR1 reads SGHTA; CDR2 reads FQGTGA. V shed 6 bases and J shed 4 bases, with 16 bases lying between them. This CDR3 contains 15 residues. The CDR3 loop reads CASSFTWAPNQPQHF. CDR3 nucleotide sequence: TGTGCCAGCAGTTTTACTTGGGCTCCTAATCAGCCCCAGCATTTT.

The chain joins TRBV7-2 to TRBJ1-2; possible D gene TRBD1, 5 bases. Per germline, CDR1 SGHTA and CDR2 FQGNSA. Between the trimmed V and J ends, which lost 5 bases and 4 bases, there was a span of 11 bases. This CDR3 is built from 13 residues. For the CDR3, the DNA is TGTGCCAGCAGCCCCACGACAGTCTATGGCTACACCTTC. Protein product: CASSPTTVYGYTF.